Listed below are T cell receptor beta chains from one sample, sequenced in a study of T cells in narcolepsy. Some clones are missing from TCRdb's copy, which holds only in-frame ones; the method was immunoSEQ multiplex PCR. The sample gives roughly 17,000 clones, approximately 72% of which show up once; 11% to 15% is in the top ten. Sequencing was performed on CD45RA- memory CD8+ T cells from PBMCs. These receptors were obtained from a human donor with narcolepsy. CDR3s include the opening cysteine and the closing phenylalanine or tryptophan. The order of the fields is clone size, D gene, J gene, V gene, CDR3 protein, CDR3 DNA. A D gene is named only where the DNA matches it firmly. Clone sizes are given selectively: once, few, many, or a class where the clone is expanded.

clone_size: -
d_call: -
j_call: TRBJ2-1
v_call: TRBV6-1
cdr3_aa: CASSSASSYNEQFF
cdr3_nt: TGTGCCAGCAGTTCGGCTAGCTCCTACAATGAGCAGTTCTTC

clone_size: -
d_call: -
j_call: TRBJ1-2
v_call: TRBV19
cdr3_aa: CASSTRPLYGYTF
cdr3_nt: TGTGCCAGTAGTACGAGGCCCCTCTATGGCTACACCTTC

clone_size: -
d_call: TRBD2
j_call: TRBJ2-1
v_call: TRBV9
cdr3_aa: CASSVGASGTNEQFF
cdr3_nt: TGTGCCAGCAGCGTAGGGGCTAGCGGGACCAATGAGCAGTTCTTC

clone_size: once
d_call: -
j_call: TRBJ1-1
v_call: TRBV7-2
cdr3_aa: CASSRVPGNTEAFF
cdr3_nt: TGTGCCAGCAGCCGCGTTCCAGGGAACACTGAAGCTTTCTTT

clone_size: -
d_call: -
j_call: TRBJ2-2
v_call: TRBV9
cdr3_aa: CASSVASTGELFF
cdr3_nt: TGTGCCAGCAGCGTAGCGTCCACCGGGGAGCTGTTTTTT

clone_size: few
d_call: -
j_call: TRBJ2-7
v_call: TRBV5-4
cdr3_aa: CASSLEGTATYEQYF
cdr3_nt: TGTGCCAGCAGCTTGGAGGGGACGGCGACCTACGAGCAGTACTTC

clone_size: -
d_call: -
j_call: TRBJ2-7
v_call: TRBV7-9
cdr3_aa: CASSLGSGGLYEQYF
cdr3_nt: TGTGCCAGCAGCTTGGGGTCGGGCGGGCTTTACGAGCAGTACTTC

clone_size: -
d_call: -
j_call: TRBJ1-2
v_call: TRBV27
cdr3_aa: CASSLSSGSNYGYTF
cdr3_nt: TGTGCCAGCAGTTTATCGTCAGGATCTAACTATGGCTACACCTTC

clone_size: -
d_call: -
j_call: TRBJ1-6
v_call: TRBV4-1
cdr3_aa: CASSQVLTALKKWDSPLHF
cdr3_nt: TGCGCCAGCAGCCAAGTATTAACAGCTCTCAAAAAGTGGGATTCACCCCTCCACTTT

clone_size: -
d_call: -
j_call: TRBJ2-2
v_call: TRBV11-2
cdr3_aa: CASSQGGAGELFF
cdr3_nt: TGTGCCAGCAGCCAGGGGGGCGCCGGGGAGCTGTTTTTT

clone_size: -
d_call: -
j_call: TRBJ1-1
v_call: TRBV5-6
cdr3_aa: CASSPPGMNTEAFF
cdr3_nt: TGTGCCAGCAGCCCCCCCGGGATGAACACTGAAGCTTTCTTT

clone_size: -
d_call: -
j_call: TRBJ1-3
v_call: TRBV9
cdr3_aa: CASSDRPGTTIYF
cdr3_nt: TGTGCCAGCAGCGACCGACCCGGAACCACCATATATTTT

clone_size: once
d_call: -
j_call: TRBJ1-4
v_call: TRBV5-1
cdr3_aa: CASSLFQATNEKLFF
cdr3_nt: TGCGCCAGCAGCTTGTTTCAGGCAACTAATGAAAAACTGTTTTTT

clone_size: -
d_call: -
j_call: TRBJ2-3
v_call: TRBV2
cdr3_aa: CASSSGTDTQYF
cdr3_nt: TGTGCCAGCTCTAGCGGCACAGATACGCAGTATTTT

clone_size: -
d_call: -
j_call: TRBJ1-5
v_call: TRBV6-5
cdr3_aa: CASSYSNNQPQHF
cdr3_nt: TGTGCCAGCAGTTACTCCAACAATCAGCCCCAGCATTTT

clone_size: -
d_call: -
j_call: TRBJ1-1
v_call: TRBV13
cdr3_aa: CASSLGQNTEAFF
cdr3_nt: TGTGCCAGCAGCTTGGGACAGAACACTGAAGCTTTCTTT

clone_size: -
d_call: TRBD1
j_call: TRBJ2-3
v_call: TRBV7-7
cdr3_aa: CASSPGTGSTDTQYF
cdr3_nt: TGTGCTAGCAGCCCCGGGACAGGGAGCACAGATACGCAGTATTTT

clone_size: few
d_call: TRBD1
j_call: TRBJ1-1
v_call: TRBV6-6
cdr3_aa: CASTDPGQGPYTEAFF
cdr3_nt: TGTGCCAGCACCGATCCGGGACAGGGGCCATACACTGAAGCTTTCTTT

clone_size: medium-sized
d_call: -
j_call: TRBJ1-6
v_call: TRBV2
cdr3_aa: CASSRRTVTPLHF
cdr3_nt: TGTGCCAGCAGTCGAAGGACGGTGACACCCCTCCACTTT

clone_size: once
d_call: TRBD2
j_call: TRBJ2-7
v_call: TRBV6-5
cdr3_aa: CASSYELAGDEQYF
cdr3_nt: TGTGCCAGCAGTTACGAACTAGCGGGAGACGAGCAGTACTTC

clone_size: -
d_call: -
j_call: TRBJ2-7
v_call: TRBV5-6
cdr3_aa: CASSFGRVTYEQYF
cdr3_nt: TGTGCCAGCAGCTTCGGCAGAGTTACCTACGAGCAGTACTTC

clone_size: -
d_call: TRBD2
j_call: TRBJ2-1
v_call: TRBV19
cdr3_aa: CASSPAGGPGNEQFF
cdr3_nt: TGTGCCAGTAGTCCCGCGGGGGGGCCGGGGAATGAGCAGTTCTTC

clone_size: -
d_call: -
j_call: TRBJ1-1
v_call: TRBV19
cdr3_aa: CASSRFTENTEAFF
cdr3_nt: TGTGCCAGTAGTAGATTTACCGAGAACACTGAAGCTTTCTTT

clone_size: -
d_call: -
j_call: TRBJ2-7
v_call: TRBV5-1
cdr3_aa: CASSLESLGGLSYEQYF
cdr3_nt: TGCGCCAGCAGCTTGGAAAGTTTAGGAGGTCTCTCCTACGAGCAGTACTTC

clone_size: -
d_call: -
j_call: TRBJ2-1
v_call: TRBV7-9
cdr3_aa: CASSGEADSPYNEQFF
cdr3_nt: TGTGCCAGCAGCGGCGAGGCCGACTCCCCCTACAATGAGCAGTTCTTC

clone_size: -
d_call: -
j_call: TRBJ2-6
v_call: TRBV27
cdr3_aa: CASSLSHAPHMSSSGANVLTF
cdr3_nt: TGTGCCAGCAGTTTATCGCATGCCCCCCATATGAGTAGTTCTGGGGCCAACGTCCTGACTTTC

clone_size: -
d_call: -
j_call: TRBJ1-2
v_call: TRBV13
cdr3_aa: CASSLGPGRGLEGYTF
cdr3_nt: TGCGCCAGCAGTCTAGGACCGGGACGGGGGTTAGAAGGCTACACCTTC

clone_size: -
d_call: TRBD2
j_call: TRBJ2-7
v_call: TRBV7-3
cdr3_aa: CASSLTGTSGWNF
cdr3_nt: TGTGCCAGCAGCTTAACGGGGACTAGCGGGTGGAACTTC

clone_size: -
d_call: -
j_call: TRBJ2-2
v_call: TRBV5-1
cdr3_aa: CASSSPSAGELFF
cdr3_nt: TGCGCCAGCAGCTCACCCTCGGCCGGGGAGCTGTTTTTT

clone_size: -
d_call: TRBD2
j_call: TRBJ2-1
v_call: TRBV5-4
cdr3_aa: CASSWTSRKGEEQFF
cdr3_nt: TGTGCCAGCAGCTGGACTAGCCGAAAAGGAGAGGAGCAGTTCTTC

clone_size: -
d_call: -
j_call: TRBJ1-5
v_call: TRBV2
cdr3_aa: CASSDGNSNQPQHF
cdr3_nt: TGTGCCAGCAGCGACGGAAATAGCAATCAGCCCCAGCATTTT

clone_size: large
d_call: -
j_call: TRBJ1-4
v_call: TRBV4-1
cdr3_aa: CASSQEGAGWGEKLFF
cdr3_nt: TGCGCCAGCAGCCAAGAAGGGGCAGGATGGGGTGAAAAACTGTTTTTT

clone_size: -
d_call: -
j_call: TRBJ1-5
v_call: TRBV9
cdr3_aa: CASSVARGREQPQHF
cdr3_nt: TGTGCCAGCAGCGTGGCGAGGGGACGGGAGCAGCCCCAGCATTTT

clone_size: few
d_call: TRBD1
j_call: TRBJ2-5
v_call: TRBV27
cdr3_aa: CASSLHPDRAQETQYF
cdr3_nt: TGTGCCAGCAGTCTTCACCCGGACAGGGCGCAAGAGACCCAGTACTTC

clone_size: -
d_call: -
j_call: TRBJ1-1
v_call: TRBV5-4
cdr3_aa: CASKKNTEAFF
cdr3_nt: TGTGCCAGCAAAAAGAACACTGAAGCTTTCTTT

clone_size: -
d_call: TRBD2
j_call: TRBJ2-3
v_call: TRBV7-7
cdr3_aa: CASSLGPGLASTDTQYF
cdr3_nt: TGTGCTAGCAGCTTGGGACCGGGACTAGCGAGCACAGATACGCAGTATTTT

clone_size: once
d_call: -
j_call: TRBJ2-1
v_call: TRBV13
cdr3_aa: CASSYQTGTASFNEQFF
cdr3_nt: TGTGCCAGCAGCTACCAAACCGGGACGGCAAGTTTCAATGAGCAGTTCTTC

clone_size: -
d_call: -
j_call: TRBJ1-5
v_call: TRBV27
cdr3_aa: CASSLWSNQPQHF
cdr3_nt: TGTGCCAGCAGTTTATGGTCTAATCAGCCCCAGCATTTT

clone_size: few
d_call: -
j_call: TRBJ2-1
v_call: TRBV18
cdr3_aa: CASSDRDGGYNEQFF
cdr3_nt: TGTGCCAGCTCAGACCGGGACGGAGGATACAATGAGCAGTTCTTC

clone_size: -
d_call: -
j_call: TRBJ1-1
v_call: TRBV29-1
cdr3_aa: CSVDGGLGNTEAFF
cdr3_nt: TGCAGCGTTGACGGGGGCCTGGGCAACACTGAAGCTTTCTTT

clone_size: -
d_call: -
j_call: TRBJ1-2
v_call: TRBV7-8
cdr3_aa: CASSLYGDGYTF
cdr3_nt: TGTGCCAGCAGCTTATATGGAGATGGCTACACCTTC

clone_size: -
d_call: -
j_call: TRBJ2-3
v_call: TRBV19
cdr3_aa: CASSEQVPDTQYF
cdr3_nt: TGTGCCAGTAGTGAACAGGTGCCAGATACGCAGTATTTT

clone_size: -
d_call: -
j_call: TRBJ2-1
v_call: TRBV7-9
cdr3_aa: CASSFGPGEQFF
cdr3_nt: TGTGCCAGCAGCTTTGGACCGGGTGAGCAGTTCTTC

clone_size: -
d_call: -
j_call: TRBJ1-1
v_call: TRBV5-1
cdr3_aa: CASSLAPGVNTEAFF
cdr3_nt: TGCGCCAGCAGCTTGGCCCCGGGGGTGAACACTGAAGCTTTCTTT

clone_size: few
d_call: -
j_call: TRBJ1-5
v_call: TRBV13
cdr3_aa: CASSLWGFSNQPQHF
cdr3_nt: TGTGCCAGCAGTTTATGGGGTTTTAGCAATCAGCCCCAGCATTTT

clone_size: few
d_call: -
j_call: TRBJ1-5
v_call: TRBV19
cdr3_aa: CASRDSNQPQHF
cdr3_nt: TGTGCCAGTAGGGACAGCAATCAGCCCCAGCATTTT

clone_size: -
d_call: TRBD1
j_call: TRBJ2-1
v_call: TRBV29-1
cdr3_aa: CSVEEWDRVVNEQFF
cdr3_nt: TGCAGCGTTGAAGAATGGGACAGGGTGGTGAATGAGCAGTTCTTC

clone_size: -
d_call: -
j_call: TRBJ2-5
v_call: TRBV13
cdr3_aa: CASSLLGERRETQYF
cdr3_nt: TGTGCCAGCAGCTTATTGGGGGAAAGGAGAGAGACCCAGTACTTC

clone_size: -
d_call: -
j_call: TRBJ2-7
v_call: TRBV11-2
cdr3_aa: CASSLTQGGDYEQYF
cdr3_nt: TGTGCCAGCAGCTTAACCCAGGGCGGAGACTACGAGCAGTACTTC

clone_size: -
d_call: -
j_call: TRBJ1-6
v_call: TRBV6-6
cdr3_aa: CASSYNSGDSPLHF
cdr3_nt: TGTGCCAGCAGTTACAACTCAGGGGACTCACCCCTCCACTTT

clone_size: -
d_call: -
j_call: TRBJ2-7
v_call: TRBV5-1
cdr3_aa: CASSLGPQTYEQYF
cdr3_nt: TGCGCCAGCAGCTTGGGACCGCAAACCTACGAGCAGTACTTC

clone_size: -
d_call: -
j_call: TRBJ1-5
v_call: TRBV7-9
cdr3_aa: CASSLSVTANQPQHF
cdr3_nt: TGTGCCAGCAGCCTCAGCGTGACAGCTAATCAGCCCCAGCATTTT

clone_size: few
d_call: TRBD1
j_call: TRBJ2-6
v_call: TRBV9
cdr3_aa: CASSPSGQVGYSGANVLTF
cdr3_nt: TGTGCCAGCAGCCCTTCCGGACAGGTTGGTTACTCTGGGGCCAACGTCCTGACTTTC

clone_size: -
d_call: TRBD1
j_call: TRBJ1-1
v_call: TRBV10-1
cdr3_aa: CASSESRDSRTEAFF
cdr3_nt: TGCGCCAGCAGTGAGTCAAGGGACAGCCGCACTGAAGCTTTCTTT

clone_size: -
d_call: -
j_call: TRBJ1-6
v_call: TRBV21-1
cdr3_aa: CASSKDLPGDYNSPLHF
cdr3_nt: TGTGCCAGCAGCAAAGATTTGCCAGGAGACTATAATTCACCCCTCCACTTT

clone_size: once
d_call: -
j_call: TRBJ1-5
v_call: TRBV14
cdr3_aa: CASRSPLRPQHF
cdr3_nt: TGTGCCAGCAGATCCCCCTTAAGGCCCCAGCATTTT

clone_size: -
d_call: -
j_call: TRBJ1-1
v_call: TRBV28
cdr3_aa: CASNLLGSMNTEAFF
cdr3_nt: TGTGCCAGCAATTTACTCGGCAGCATGAACACTGAAGCTTTCTTT

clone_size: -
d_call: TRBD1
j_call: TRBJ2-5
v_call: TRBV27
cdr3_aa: CASSPGTVYPQETQYF
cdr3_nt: TGTGCCAGCAGTCCCGGGACAGTATACCCCCAAGAGACCCAGTACTTC

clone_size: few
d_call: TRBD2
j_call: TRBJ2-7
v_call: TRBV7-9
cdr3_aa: CASSHTSGSYEQYF
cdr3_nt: TGTGCCAGCAGCCATACTAGCGGCTCCTACGAGCAGTACTTC

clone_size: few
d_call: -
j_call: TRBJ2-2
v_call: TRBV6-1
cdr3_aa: CASLLSPESTGELFF
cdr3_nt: TGTGCCAGCCTTTTGAGTCCAGAGTCCACCGGGGAGCTGTTTTTT